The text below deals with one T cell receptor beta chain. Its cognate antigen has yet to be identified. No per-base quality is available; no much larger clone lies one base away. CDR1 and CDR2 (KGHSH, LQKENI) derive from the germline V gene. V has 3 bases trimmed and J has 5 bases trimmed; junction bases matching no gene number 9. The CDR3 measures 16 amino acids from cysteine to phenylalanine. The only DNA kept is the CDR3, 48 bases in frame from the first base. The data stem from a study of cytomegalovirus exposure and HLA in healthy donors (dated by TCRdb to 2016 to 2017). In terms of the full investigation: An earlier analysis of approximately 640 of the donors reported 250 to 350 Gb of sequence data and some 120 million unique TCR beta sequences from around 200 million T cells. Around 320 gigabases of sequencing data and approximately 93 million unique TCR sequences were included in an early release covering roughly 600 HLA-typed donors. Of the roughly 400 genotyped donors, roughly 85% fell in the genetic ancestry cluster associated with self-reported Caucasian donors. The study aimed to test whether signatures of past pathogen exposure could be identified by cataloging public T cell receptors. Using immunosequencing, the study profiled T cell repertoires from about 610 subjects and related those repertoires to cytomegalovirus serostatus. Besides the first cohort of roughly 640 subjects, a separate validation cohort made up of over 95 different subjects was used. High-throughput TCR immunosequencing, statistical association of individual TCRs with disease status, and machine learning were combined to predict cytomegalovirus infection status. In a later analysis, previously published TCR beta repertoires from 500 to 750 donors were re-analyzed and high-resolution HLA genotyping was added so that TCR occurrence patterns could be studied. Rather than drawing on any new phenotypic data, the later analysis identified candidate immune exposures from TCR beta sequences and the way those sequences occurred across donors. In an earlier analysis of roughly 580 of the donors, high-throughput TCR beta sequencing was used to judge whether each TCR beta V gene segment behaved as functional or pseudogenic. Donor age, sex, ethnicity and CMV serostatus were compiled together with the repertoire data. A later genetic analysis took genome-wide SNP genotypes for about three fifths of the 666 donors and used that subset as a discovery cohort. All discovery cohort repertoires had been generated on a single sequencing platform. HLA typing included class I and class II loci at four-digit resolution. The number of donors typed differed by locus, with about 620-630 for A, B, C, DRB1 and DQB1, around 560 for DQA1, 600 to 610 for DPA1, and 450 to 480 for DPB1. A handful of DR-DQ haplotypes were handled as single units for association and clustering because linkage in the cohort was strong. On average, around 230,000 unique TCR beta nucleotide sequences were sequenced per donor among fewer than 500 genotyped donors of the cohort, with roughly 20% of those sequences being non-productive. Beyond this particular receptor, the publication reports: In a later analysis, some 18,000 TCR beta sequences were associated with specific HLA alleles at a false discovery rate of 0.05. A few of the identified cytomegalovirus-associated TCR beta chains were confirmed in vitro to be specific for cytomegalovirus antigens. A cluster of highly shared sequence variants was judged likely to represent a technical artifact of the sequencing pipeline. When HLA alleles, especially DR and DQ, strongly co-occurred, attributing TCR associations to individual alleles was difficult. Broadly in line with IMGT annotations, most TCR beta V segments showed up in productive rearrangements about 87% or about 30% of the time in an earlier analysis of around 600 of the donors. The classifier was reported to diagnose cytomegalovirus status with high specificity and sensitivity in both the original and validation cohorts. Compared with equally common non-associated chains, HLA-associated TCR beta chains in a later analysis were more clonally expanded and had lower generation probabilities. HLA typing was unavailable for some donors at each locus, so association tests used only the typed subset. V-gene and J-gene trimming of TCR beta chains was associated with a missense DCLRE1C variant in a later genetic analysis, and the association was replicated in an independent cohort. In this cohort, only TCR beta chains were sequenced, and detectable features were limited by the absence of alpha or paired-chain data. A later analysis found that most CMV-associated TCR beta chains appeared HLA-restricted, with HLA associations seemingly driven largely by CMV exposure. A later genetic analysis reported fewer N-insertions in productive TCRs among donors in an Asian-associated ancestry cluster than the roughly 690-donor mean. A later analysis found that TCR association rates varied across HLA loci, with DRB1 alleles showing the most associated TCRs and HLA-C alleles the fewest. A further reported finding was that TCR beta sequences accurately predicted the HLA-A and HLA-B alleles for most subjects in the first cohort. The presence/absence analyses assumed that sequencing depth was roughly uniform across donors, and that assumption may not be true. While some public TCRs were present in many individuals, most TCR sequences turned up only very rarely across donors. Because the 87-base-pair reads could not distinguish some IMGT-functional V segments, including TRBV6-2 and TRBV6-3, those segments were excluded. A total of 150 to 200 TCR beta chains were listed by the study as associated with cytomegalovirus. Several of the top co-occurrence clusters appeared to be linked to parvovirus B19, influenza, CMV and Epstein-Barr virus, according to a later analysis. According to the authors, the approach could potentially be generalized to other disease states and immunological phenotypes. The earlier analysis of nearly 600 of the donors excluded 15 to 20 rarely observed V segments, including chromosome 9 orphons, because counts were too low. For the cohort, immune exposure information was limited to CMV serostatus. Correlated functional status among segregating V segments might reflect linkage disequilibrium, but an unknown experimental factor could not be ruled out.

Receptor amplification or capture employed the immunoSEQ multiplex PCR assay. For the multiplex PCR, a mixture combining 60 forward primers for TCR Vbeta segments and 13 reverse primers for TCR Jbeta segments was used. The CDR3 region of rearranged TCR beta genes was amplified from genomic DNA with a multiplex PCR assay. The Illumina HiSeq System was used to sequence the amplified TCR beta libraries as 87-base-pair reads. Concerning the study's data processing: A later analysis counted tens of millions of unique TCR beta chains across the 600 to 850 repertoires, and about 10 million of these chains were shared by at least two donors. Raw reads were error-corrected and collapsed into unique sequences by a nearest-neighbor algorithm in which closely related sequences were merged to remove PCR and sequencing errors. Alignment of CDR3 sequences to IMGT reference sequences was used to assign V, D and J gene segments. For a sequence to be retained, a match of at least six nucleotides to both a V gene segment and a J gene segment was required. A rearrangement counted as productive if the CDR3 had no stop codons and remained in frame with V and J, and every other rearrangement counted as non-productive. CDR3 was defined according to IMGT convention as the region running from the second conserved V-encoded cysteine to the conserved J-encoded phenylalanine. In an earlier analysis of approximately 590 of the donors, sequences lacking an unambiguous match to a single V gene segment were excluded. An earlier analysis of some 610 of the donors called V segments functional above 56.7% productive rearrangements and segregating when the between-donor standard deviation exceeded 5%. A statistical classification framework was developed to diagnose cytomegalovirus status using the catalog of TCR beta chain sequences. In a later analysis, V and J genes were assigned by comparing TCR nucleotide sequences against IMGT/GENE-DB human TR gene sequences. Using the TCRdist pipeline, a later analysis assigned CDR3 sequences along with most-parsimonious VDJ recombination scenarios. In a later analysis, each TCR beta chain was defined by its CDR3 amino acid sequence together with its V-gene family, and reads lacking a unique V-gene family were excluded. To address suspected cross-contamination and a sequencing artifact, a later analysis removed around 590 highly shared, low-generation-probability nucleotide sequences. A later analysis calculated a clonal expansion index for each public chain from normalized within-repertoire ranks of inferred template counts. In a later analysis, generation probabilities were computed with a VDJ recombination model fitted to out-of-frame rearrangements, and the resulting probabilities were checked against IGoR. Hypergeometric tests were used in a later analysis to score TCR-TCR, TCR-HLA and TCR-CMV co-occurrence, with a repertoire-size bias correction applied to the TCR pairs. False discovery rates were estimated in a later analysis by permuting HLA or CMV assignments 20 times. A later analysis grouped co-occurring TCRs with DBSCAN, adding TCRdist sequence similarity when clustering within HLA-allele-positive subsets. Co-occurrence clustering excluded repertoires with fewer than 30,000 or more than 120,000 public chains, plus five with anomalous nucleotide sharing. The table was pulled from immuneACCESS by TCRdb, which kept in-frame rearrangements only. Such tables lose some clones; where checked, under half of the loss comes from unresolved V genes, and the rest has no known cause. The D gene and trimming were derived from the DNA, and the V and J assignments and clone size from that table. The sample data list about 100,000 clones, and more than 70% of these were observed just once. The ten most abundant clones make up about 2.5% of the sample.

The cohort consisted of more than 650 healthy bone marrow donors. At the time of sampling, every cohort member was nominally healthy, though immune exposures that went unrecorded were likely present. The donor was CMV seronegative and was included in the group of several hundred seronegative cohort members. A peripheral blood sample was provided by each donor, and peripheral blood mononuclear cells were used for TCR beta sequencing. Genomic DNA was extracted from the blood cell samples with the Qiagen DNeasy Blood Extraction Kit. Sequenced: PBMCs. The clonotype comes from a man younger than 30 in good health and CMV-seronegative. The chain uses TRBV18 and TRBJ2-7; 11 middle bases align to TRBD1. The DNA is TGTGCCAGCTCACCTCTTGGACAGGGGGCAGGGAACGAGCAGTACTTC. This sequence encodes CASSPLGQGAGNEQYF.